This T cell receptor (beta chain) was observed in a study of blood T cell repertoires in COVID-19. At the level of the study: Sources were T cells, B-cell-depleted T cells, or PBMCs; the material itself was cDNA or gDNA.

This CDR3 comprises 15 residues. Per the germline V gene, CDR1 is DFQATT and CDR2 is SNEGSKA (reference sequence). The V and J ends lost 3 bases and 3 bases, in that order; junction bases with no gene match: 8. In the original analysis: Amplification of reference gene primers provided the estimated nucleated cell counts. The table came from immunoSEQ multiplex PCR; TCRdb's copy has only in-frame clones and leaves some out. The DNA gave D and trimming, while V, J and clone size come from that table. This sample has 250,000 or so clones, with roughly 84% found just once. This chain uses TRBV20-1 with TRBJ2-1, with 7 bases matching TRBD2. This receptor was obtained from a man between 35 and 55 years old who had recovered from COVID-19. Sequencing was carried out using peripheral blood. CDR3 sequence (DNA): TGCAGTGCTAGTGTCGCGGGAGTTTTCTACAATGAGCAGTTCTTC. Encoded protein: CSASVAGVFYNEQFF.